The clone carrying this T cell receptor (beta chain) is deemed large by its frequency. Its specificity is not known. Losses at the gene ends were 3 bases for V and 0 bases for J; bases not matched to a gene: 7. The CDR3 loop spans 16 amino acids. The germline V gene encodes CDR1 LNHDA and CDR2 SQIVND (reference sequence). The PCR employed 60 Vbeta primers together with 13 Jbeta primers. Using immunoSEQ multiplex PCR, the repertoire was profiled, and TCRdb retains in-frame clones only, with some absent. This sample contains under 50,000 clones. These data come from a study of cytomegalovirus exposure and HLA in healthy donors. Study at large: An analysis done earlier identified about 100 million unique TCR beta sequences from 200 million or so T cells.

Regarding the study as a whole: The study flagged about 150 TCR beta chains as cytomegalovirus-associated. A cluster of highly shared sequence variants was likely a sequencing artifact. The study dropped some indistinguishable V segments, TRBV6-2 and TRBV6-3 among them.

The receptor comes from a male donor in good health and CMV-seronegative. The material sequenced was PBMCs. This chain joins TRBV19 and TRBJ2-7, with TRBD2 matching over 8 bases. The CDR3 is CASSIGGGGSSYEQYF. The DNA of the CDR3 is TGTGCCAGTAGTATTGGCGGCGGGGGGTCCTCCTACGAGCAGTACTTC. Full variable domain (outside the CDR3, taken from reference TRBV19 and TRBJ2-7): DGGITQSPKYLFRKEGQNVTLSCEQNLNHDAMYWYRQDPGQGLRLIYYSQIVNDFQKGDIAEGYSVSREKKESFPLTVTSAQKNPTAFYLCASSIGGGGSSYEQYFGPGTRLTVT.